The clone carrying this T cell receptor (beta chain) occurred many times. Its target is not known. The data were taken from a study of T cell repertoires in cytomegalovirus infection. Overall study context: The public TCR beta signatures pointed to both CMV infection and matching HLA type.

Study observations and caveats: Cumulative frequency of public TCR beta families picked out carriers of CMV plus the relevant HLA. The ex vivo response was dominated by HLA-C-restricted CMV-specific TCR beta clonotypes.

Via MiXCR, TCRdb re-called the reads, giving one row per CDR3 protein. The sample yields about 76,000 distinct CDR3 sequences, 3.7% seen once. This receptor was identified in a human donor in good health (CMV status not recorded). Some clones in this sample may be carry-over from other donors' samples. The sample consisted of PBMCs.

CDR3 DNA: TGTGCCAGCAGCTTAGAAGCAGGTCCCACCCTCTATGGCTACACCTTC. This gives the protein CASSLEAGPTLYGYTF. This rearrangement joins TRBV7-6 to TRBJ1-2; D uncertain. V was shortened by 1 base and J by 4 bases, with 16 bases between the two germline ends. There are 16 residues in the CDR3. Germline V gene data show CDR1 as SGHVS and CDR2 as FNYEAQ.